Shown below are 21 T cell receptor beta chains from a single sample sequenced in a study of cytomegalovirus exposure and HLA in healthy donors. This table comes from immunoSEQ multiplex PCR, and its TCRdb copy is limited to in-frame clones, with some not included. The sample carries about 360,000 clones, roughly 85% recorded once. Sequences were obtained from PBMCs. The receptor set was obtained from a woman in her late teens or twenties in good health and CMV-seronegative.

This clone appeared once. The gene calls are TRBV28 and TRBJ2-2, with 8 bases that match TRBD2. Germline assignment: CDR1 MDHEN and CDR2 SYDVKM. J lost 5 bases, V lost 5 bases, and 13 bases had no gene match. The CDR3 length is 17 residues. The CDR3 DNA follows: TGTGCCAGCAGTGATAACCCGGGAGGGCCAACGACCGGGGAGCTGTTTTTT. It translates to CASSDNPGGPTTGELFF.

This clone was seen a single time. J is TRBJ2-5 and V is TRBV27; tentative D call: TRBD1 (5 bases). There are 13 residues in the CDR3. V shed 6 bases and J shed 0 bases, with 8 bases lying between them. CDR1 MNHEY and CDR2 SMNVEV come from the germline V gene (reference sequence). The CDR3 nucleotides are TGTGCCAGCAGCAAGGGGTACCAAGAGACCCAGTACTTC. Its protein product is CASSKGYQETQYF.

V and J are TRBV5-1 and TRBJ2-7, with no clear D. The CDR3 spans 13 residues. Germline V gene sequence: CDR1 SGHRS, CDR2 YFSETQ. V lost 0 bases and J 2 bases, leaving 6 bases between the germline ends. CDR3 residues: CASSLELTYEQYF. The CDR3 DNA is TGCGCCAGCAGCTTGGAACTTACCTACGAGCAGTACTTC.

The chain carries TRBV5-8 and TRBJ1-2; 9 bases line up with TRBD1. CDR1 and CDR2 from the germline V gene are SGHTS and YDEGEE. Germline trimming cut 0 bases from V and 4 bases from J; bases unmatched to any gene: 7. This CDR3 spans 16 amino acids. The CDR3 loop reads CASSLEGQGNIYGYTF. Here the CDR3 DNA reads TGTGCCAGCAGCTTGGAGGGACAGGGTAATATCTATGGCTACACCTTC.

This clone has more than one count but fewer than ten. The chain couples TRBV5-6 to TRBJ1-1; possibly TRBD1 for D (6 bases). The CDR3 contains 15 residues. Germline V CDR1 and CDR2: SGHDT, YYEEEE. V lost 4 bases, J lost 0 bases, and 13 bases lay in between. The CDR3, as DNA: TGTGCCAGCAGCGGGAGAGGGGGGGTGAACACTGAAGCTTTCTTT. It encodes CASSGRGGVNTEAFF.

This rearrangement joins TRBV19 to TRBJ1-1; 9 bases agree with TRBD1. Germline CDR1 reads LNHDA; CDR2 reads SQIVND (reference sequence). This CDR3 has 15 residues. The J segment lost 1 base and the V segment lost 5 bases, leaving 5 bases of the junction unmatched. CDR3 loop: CASSLQGARNTEAFF. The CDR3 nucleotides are TGTGCCAGTAGTTTACAGGGGGCGAGGAACACTGAAGCTTTCTTT.

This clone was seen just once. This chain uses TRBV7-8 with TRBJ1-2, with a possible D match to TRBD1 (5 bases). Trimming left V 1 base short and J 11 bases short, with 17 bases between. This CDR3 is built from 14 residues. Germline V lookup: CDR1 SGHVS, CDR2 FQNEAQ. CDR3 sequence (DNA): TGTGCCAGCAGCTTAGTTGGAGGGGCCTTAGGATACACCTTC. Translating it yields CASSLVGGALGYTF. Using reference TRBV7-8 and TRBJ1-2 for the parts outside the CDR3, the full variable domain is GAGVSQSPRYKVAKRGQDVALRCDPISGHVSLFWYQQALGQGPEFLTYFQNEAQLDKSGLPSDRFFAERPEGSVSTLKIQRTQQEDSAVYLCASSLVGGALGYTFGSGTRLTVV.

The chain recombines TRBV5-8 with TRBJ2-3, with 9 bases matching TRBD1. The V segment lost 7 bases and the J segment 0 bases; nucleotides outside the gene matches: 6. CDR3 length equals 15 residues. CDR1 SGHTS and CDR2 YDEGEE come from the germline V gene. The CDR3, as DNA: TGTGCCAGCCTTAGAACAGGGGGCAGCACAGATACGCAGTATTTT. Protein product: CASLRTGGSTDTQYF.

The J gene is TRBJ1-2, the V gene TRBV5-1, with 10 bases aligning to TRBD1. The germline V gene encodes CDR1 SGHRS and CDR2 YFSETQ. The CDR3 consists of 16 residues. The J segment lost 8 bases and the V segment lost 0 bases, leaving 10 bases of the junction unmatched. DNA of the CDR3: TGCGCCAGCAGCTTGGGGCCGGCCGGGACAGGGGACGGCTACACCTTC. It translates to CASSLGPAGTGDGYTF.

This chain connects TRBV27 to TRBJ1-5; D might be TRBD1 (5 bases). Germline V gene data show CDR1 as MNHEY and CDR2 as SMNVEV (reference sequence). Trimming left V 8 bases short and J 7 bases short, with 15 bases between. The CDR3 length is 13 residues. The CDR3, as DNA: TGTGCCAGCGCGGAGGGACCCCTCCAGCCCCAGCATTTT. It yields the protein CASAEGPLQPQHF.

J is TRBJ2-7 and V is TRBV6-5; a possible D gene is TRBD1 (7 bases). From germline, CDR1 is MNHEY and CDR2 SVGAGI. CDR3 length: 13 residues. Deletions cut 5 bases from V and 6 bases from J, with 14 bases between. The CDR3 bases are TGTGCCAGCAGTGACGGGACAGCGGGCGAGCAGTACTTC. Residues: CASSDGTAGEQYF.

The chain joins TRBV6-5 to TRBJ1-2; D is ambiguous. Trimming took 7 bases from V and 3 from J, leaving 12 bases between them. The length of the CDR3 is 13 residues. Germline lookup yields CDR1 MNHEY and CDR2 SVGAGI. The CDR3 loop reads CASTPGGDYGYTF. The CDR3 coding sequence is TGTGCCAGCACCCCAGGAGGCGACTATGGCTACACCTTC.

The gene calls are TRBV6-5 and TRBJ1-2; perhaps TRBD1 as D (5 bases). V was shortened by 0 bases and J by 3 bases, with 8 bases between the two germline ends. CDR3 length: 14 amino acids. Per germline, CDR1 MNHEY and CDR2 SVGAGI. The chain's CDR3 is CASSYSRADYGYTF. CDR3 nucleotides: TGTGCCAGCAGTTACTCCAGGGCGGACTATGGCTACACCTTC.

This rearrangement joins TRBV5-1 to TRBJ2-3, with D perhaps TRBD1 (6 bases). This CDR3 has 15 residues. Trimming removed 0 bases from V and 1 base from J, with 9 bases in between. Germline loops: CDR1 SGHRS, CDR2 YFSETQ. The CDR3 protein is CASSLAAGGTDTQYF. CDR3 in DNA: TGCGCCAGCAGCTTGGCGGCAGGGGGCACAGATACGCAGTATTTT. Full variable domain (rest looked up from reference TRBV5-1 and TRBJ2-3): KAGVTQTPRYLIKTRGQQVTLSCSPISGHRSVSWYQQTPGQGLQFLFEYFSETQRNKGNFPGRFSGRQFSNSRSEMNVSTLELGDSALYLCASSLAAGGTDTQYFGPGTRLTVL.

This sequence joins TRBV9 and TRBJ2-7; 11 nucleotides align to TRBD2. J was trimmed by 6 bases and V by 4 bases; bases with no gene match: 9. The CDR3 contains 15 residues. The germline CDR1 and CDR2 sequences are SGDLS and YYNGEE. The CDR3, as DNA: TGTGCCAGCAGCCCTCTACTAGCGGGAGCGGGCGAGCAGTACTTC. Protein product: CASSPLLAGAGEQYF.

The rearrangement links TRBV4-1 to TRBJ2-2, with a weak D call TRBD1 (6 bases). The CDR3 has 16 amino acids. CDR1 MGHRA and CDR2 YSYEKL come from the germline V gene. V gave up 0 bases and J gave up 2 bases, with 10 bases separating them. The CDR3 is CASSQERGINTGELFF. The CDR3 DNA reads TGCGCCAGCAGCCAAGAAAGGGGGATTAACACCGGGGAGCTGTTTTTT.

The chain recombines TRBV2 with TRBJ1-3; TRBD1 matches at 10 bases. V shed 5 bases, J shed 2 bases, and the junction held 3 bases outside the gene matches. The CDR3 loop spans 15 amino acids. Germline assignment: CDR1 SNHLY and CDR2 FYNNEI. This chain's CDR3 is CASSSDRGPGNTIYF. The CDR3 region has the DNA TGTGCCAGCAGTTCCGACAGGGGGCCTGGAAACACCATATATTTT.

Here the CDR3 reads CASGTVYEQYF. The CDR3 DNA follows: TGTGCCAGCGGGACAGTTTACGAGCAGTACTTC. V gene TRBV28 combines with J gene TRBJ2-7; 7 bases match TRBD1. The germline gives CDR1 MDHEN, CDR2 SYDVKM. The CDR3 runs 11 residues. The ends lost 8 bases at V and 4 bases at J; junction bases unmatched: 2.

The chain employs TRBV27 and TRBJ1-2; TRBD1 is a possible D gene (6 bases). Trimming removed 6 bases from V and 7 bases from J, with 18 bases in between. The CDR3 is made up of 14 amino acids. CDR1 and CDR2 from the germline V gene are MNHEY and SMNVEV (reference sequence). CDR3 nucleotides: TGTGCCAGCAGCATCGGACAGCCGGGGGGTGGCTACACCTTC. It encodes CASSIGQPGGGYTF.

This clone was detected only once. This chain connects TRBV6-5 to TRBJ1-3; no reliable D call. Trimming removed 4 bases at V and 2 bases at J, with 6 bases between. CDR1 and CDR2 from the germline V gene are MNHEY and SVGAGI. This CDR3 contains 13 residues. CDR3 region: CASSFGAGNTIYF. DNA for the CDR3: TGTGCCAGCAGTTTCGGGGCTGGAAACACCATATATTTT.

The CDR3, as DNA: TGTGCCAGCATCATCGGGGGTGGGGGTACTGATCAGCCCCAGCATTTT. As protein: CASIIGGGGTDQPQHF. The V and J genes are TRBV27 and TRBJ1-5; D is perhaps TRBD1 (5 bases). The CDR3 contains 16 residues. Between the trimmed V and J ends, which lost 7 bases and 5 bases, there was a span of 21 bases. Germline values: CDR1 MNHEY, CDR2 SMNVEV (reference sequence).